A single sample gave rise to the 12 T cell receptor beta chains below, sequenced in a study of cytomegalovirus exposure and HLA in healthy donors. This PCR relied on a set of 60 Vbeta primers and 13 Jbeta primers. Repertoires were generated with immunoSEQ multiplex PCR, while TCRdb's copy carries only in-frame clones and drops some. The table includes roughly 250,000 clones, about 83% detected once. Input material: PBMCs. All receptors derive from a woman in her forties in good health and CMV-seropositive.

The rearrangement links TRBV6-5 to TRBJ2-2; D is unclear. V lost 3 bases and J lost 4, with 9 bases in between. The CDR3 spans 14 residues. The germline CDR1 and CDR2 sequences are MNHEY and SVGAGI. The CDR3, as DNA: TGTGCCAGCAGTTATGGTGGCGGCACCGGGGAGCTGTTTTTT. Translating it yields CASSYGGGTGELFF.

The chain has TRBV29-1 and TRBJ2-7; a possible D gene is TRBD1 (5 bases). The V end was cut by 4 bases, the J end by 2 bases, with 12 bases between. The CDR3 has 13 amino acids. CDR1 SQVTM and CDR2 ANQGSEA come from the germline V gene. For the CDR3, the DNA is TGCAGCGTTGCGACAGTCCTTACCTACGAGCAGTACTTC. Protein: CSVATVLTYEQYF.

The CDR3 DNA follows: TGTGCCAGCAGTGCTCAGGGCCGCTCCCATGGCTACACCTTC. This translates into CASSAQGRSHGYTF. This chain connects TRBV25-1 to TRBJ1-2; weak D call: TRBD1 (5 bases). The CDR3 runs to 14 residues. V dropped 4 bases and J dropped 6 bases, with 15 bases sitting between them. The V gene's germline CDR1 is MGHDK and CDR2 SYGVNS.

The chain carries TRBV2 and TRBJ1-5; 9 bases are a match to TRBD1. There are 14 residues in the CDR3. Looked up from germline, CDR1 is SNHLY and CDR2 is FYNNEI. Trimming at V came to 4 bases and at J to 7 bases, leaving 5 bases not matched to a gene. This CDR3 is CASSGTGAWQPQHF. The CDR3 nucleotides read TGTGCCAGCAGTGGGACAGGGGCCTGGCAGCCCCAGCATTTT.

About this clone: Within the sample, other DNA sequences also encode this same CDR3. The rearrangement uses TRBV5-1 and TRBJ2-7; 8 nucleotides align to TRBD2. The J segment lost 0 bases and the V segment lost 2 bases, leaving 1 base of the junction unmatched. Germline assignment: CDR1 SGHRS and CDR2 YFSETQ. The CDR3 totals 14 residues. The DNA of the CDR3 is TGCGCCAGCAGCTTCAGCGGGAGCTCCTACGAGCAGTACTTC. Its translation is CASSFSGSSYEQYF.

The chain recombines TRBV15 with TRBJ2-7; D is possibly TRBD2 (6 bases). The CDR3 extends over 15 amino acids. V lost 1 base and J lost 4, with 14 bases in between. CDR1 LNHNV and CDR2 YYDKDF come from the germline V gene (reference sequence). CDR3 protein: CATSRGGLGVYEQYF. The CDR3 nucleotides read TGTGCCACCAGCAGAGGGGGACTTGGGGTGTACGAGCAGTACTTC. The entire variable domain, with the rest obtained from reference TRBV15 and TRBJ2-7, is as follows: DAMVIQNPRYQVTQFGKPVTLSCSQTLNHNVMYWYQQKSSQAPKLLFHYYDKDFNNEADTPDNFQSRRPNTSFCFLDIRSPGLGDTAMYLCATSRGGLGVYEQYFGPGTRLTVT.

In nucleotides, the CDR3 is TGTGCCAGCAGCCTAGGGACAGACACAGATACGCAGTATTTT. Its protein product is CASSLGTDTDTQYF. This sequence joins TRBV2 and TRBJ2-3; 7 bases line up with TRBD1. CDR3 size: 14 residues. Per germline, CDR1 SNHLY and CDR2 FYNNEI. Unmatched junction bases numbered 5, after V lost 6 bases and J lost 2 bases.

This clone was recorded only once. The chain is built from TRBV30 and TRBJ1-5; TRBD1 is a possible D gene (5 bases). The germline V gene encodes CDR1 GTSNPN and CDR2 SVGIG (reference sequence). The CDR3 has 15 amino acids. Trimming stripped 0 bases from V and 2 bases from J, with 11 bases between. CDR3 sequence (DNA): TGTGCCTGGAGTGTACAAGGGGTTGGCAATCAGCCCCAGCATTTT. It yields the protein CAWSVQGVGNQPQHF.

This rearrangement joins TRBV11-1 to TRBJ2-1; TRBD1 matches 10 bases. The CDR3 loop spans 18 amino acids. The germline V gene encodes CDR1 SGHAT and CDR2 FQDESV (reference sequence). V was pared by 2 bases and J by 0 bases, with 7 bases of the junction left unmatched. The chain's CDR3 is CASSLLPGQGSSYNEQFF. The CDR3 DNA reads as TGTGCCAGCAGCTTACTACCGGGACAGGGGAGCTCCTACAATGAGCAGTTCTTC. The full variable domain, completed using reference TRBV11-1 and TRBJ2-1, is EAEVAQSPRYKITEKSQAVAFWCDPISGHATLYWYRQILGQGPELLVQFQDESVVDDSQLPKDRFSAERLKGVDSTLKIQPAELGDSAMYLCASSLLPGQGSSYNEQFFGPGTRLTVL.

This sequence joins TRBV6-5 and TRBJ1-1, with D maybe TRBD1 (5 bases). From germline, CDR1 is MNHEY and CDR2 SVGAGI. V was cut by 3 bases and J by 4 bases, with 12 bases left in between. This CDR3 is 14 amino acids long. For the CDR3, the DNA is TGTGCCAGCAGTTATCTGGGACTCCTCACTGAAGCTTTCTTT. It specifies CASSYLGLLTEAFF.

V is TRBV29-1 and J is TRBJ2-1; 8 bases map to TRBD2. The CDR3 has 14 residues. V shed 4 bases and J 9 bases; nucleotides not matched to a gene: 11. The germline CDR1 and CDR2 sequences are SQVTM and ANQGSEA. The CDR3 DNA is TGCAGCGTTGCGTCCCGGGAGGGTCAGACTGAGCAGTTCTTC. This gives the protein CSVASREGQTEQFF.

The V gene is TRBV5-1, the J gene TRBJ2-7; 10 nucleotides line up with TRBD2. The germline V gene has CDR1 SGHRS and CDR2 YFSETQ. J gave up 3 bases and V 1 base, and 10 bases lay outside the gene matches. This CDR3 has 17 amino acids. The CDR3 is CASSLKRASGSGYEQYF. CDR3 sequence (DNA): TGCGCCAGCAGCTTGAAGCGGGCTAGCGGGAGTGGCTACGAGCAGTACTTC.